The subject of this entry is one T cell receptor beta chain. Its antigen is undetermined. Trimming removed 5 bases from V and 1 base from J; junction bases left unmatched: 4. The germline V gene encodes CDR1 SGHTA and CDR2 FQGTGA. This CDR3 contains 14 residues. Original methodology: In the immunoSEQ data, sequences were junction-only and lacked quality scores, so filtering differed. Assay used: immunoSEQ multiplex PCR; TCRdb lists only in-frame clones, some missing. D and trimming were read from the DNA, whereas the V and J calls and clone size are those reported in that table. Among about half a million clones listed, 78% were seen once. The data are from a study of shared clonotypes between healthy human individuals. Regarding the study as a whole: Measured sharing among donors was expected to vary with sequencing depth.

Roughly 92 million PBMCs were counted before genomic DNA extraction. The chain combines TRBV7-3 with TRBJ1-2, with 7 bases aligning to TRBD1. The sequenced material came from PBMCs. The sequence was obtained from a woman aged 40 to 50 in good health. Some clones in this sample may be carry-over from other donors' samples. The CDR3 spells CASSPTGNNYGYTF. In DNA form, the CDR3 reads TGTGCCAGCAGCCCGACAGGGAATAACTATGGCTACACCTTC.